This T cell receptor (beta chain) was obtained from a study of cytomegalovirus exposure and HLA in healthy donors. Study results and limitations: Specific recognition of CMV antigens was confirmed in vitro for three chains (all CMV-associated). Rarity characterized most TCR sequences, yet some public TCRs appeared in many donors.

A remark on this clone: Its antigen is unidentified. This sample also contains other DNA sequences that code for the same CDR3.

Clones were sequenced by immunoSEQ multiplex PCR, and TCRdb holds only the in-frame ones, with some missing. The table lists over 100,000 clones, 89% of them singletons. CDR3 length: 14 residues. CDR1 and CDR2 from the germline V gene are SGDLS and YYNGEE. Trimming took 0 bases from V and 3 from J; bases not matched to a gene: 0. The TCR comes from a woman younger than 30 in good health and CMV-seronegative. The chain carries TRBV9 and TRBJ2-1; 7 positions agree with TRBD1. Sequenced material: PBMCs. CDR3 residues: CASSVGDSYNEQFF. In DNA, the CDR3 is TGTGCCAGCAGCGTAGGGGACAGCTACAATGAGCAGTTCTTC.